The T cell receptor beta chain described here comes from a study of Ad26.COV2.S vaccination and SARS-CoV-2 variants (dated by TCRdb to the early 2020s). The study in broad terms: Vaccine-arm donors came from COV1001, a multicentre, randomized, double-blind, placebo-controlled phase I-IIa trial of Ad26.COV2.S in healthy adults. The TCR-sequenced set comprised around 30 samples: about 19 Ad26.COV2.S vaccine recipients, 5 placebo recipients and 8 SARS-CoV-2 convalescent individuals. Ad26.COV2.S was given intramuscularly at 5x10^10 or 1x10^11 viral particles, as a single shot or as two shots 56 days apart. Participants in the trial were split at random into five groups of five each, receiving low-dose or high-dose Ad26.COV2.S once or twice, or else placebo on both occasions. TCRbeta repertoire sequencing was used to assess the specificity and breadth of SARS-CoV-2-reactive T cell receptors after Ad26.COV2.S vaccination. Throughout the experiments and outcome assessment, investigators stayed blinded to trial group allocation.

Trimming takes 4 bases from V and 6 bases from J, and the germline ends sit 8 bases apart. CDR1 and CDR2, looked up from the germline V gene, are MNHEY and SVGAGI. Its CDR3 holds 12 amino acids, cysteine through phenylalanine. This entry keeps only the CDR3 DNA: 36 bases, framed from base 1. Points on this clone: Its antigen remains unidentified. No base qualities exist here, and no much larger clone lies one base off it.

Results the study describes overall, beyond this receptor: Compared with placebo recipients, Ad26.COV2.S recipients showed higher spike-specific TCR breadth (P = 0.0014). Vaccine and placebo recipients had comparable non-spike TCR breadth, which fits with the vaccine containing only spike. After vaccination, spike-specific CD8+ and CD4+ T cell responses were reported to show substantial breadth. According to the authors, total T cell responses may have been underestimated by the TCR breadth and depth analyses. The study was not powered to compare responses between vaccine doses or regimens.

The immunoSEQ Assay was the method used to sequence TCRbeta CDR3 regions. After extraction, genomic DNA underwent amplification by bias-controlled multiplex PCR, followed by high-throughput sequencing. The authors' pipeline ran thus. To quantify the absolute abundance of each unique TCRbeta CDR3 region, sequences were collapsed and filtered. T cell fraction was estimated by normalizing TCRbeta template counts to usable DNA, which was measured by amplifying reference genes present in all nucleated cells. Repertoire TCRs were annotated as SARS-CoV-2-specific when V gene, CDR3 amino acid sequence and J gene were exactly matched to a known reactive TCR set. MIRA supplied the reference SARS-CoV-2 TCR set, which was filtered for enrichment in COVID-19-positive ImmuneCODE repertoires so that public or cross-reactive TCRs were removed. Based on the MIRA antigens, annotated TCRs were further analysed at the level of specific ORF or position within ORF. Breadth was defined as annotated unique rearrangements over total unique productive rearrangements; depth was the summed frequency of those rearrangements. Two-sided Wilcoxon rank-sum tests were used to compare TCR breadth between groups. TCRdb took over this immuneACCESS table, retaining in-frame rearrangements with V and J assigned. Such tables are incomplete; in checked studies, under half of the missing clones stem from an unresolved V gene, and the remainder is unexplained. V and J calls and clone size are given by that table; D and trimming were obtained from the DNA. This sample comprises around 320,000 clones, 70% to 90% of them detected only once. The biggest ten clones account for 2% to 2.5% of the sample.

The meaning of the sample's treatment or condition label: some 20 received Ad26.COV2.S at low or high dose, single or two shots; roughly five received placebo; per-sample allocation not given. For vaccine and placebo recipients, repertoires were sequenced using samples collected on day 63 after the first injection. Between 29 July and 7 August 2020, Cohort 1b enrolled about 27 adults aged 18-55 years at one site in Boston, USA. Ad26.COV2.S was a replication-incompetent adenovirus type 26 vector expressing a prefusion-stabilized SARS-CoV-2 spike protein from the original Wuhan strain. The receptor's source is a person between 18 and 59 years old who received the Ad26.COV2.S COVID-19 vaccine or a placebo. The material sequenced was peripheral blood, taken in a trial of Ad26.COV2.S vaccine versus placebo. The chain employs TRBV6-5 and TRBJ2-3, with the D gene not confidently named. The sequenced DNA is TGTGCCAGCAGTTCCTATGGTGATACGCAGTATTTT. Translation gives CASSSYGDTQYF.